Listed here is a single TCR beta chain. The antigen remains undetermined. There are 15 residues in the CDR3. V shed 0 bases and J shed 7 bases, with 15 bases lying between them. The V gene's germline CDR1 is GTSNPN and CDR2 SVGIG (reference sequence). Sequencing targeted expressed TCRB transcripts, as all isolated RNA had been reverse transcribed. The protocol was immunoSEQ multiplex PCR, while the TCRdb copy is restricted to in-frame clones and leaves out a portion. The sample lists about 660,000 clones, over 13% seen once, with roughly 0.04% in the top ten. This entry is derived from a study of beta chain features in type 1 diabetes. Study results and limitations: Type 1 diabetes patients showed a moderate but significant shortening of TCRB CDR3s in all four CD4+ subsets. Cells carrying high TCR expression could end up over-represented when cDNA is sequenced.

Sampling consisted of one heparinised blood draw per donor, averaging approximately 100 mL. Populations obtained by sorting all exceeded 95% purity. This TCR was recovered from a man in his late teens or twenties with type 1 diabetes. Sequenced: naive CD4+ T cells from blood. The genes are TRBV30 and TRBJ1-4; D is unclear. The CDR3 loop reads CAWSVVRLVGEKLFF. In DNA, the CDR3 is TGTGCCTGGAGTGTAGTTCGACTGGTCGGTGAAAAACTGTTTTTT.